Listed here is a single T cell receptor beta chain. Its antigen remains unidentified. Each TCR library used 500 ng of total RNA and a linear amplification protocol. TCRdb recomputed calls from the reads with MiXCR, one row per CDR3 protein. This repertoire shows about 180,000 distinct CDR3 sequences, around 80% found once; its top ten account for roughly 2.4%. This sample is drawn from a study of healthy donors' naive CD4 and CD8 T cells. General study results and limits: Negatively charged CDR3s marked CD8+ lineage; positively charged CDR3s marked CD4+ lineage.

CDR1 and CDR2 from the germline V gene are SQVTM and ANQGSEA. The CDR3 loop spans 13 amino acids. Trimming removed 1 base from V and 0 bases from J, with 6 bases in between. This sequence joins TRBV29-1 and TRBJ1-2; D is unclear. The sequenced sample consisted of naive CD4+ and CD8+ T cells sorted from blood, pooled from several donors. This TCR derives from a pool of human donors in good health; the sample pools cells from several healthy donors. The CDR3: CSVEVEPNYGYTF. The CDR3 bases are TGCAGCGTTGAAGTCGAGCCTAACTATGGCTACACCTTC.